This T cell receptor (beta chain) was observed in a study of long-term antiretroviral therapy in people with HIV. As concerns this clone: Antigen unknown.

Specimens held about 0.85-11 million cryopreserved PBMC prior to DNA extraction. This CDR3 comprises 16 residues. Study-wide points: Compared with controls, HIV repertoires showed narrower CDR3 length ranges.

It was version v3.0 of the immunoSEQ assay that was run at survey level. Samples were sequenced targeting roughly 40,000-55,000 T-cell genomes each. Clones were sequenced by immunoSEQ multiplex PCR, and TCRdb holds only the in-frame ones, with some missing. The table has fewer than 40,000 clones, around 97% seen once. The TCR sequence derives from a man aged 25-45 years with HIV. V is TRBV21-1 and J is TRBJ2-7; TRBD2 is taken as the D call from the table, unchecked against the DNA. TRBV21-1 is recorded as a pseudogene. Source: unsorted PBMCs, taken 6.9 years after starting antiretroviral therapy. The CDR3 DNA reads TGTGCCAGCCCAATGGGGATAGCGGGGGGGAATTACGAGCAGTACTTC. It encodes CASPMGIAGGNYEQYF.